The sequence of this T cell receptor beta chain was determined in a study of CD4 T cells in relation to SARS-CoV-2 and coronaviruses. For the study at large: No peptide or an HIV-1 Nef peptide pool served as negative control.

Study-wide results and caveats: Crossreactive clones expanded significantly less to SARS-CoV-2 than monoreactive clones.

With 3 bases removed from V and 3 bases from J, the gap between germline ends came to 9 bases. CDR1 and CDR2 from the germline V gene are SNHLY and FYNNEI. The CDR3 consists of 14 residues. Before the COVID-19 pandemic, during about 2011-2019, CD4+ T cells were taken from unexposed donors. Isolation of CD4+ T cells took place after roughly nine days in culture. A note on this clone: Antigen specificity is unknown.

The table came from immunoSEQ multiplex PCR; TCRdb's copy has only in-frame clones and leaves some out. Of about 23,000 clones detected, over 65% appear once; the ten largest clones hold over 25%. This chain links TRBV2 with TRBJ1-3; no clear D gene. The sample was CD4+ T cells from PBMCs, cultured in vitro. This clonotype was obtained from a human donor in good health. CDR3 sequence reads: CASSETRGGNTIYF. In DNA form, the CDR3 reads TGTGCCAGCAGTGAGACAAGAGGTGGAAACACCATATATTTT.